This TCR beta chain was sequenced for a study of lymphopenia after photon versus proton radiotherapy (dated by TCRdb to about 2019). For context, the study as a whole: In patients with gastrointestinal tumors who developed high-grade lymphopenia, the study compared the immunological effects of photon radiation therapy with those of proton radiation therapy. The study aimed to characterize how the two radiation modalities differ in their impact on the immune system. The cohort included 20 to 25 patients with gastrointestinal tumors who developed lymphopenia after receiving either photon or proton therapy. What the study reported, not specific to this receptor: During treatment, patients who received proton therapy stayed relatively stable, whereas patients who received photon therapy lost naive T cells and TCR diversity and gained effector/memory populations. Once the lymphocyte count had reached its nadir, the repertoires of photon-treated patients showed oligoclonal expansion, particularly of CD8+ Temra cells, and this expansion drove the decline in diversity. Across the cohort, an inverse correlation was found between a larger post-nadir drop in TCR diversity and overall survival time among patients who died. The survival association was examined only in patients who died, and the authors described better survival with proton therapy as a possibility, not as a demonstrated result.

With respect to this clone: It lacks a known antigen. There are no base qualities to consult, and no much larger clone falls within one base.

Libraries were constructed by the immunoSEQ multiplex PCR assay. T cell repertoires were profiled with deep sequencing of rearranged TCR beta loci together with multiparametric flow cytometry. The clones in this table, taken by TCRdb from immuneACCESS, are in-frame only. Not every clone is retained; where verified, under half of the shortfall comes from an unresolved V gene, and the cause of the rest is unknown. This sample comprises tens of thousands of clones, about 86% of them detected only once. Of the sample, approximately 45% falls within the top ten clones. Per the germline V gene, SNHLY is the CDR1 and FYNNEI is the CDR2. The CDR3 contains 12 residues, cysteine and phenylalanine counted. CDR3 DNA only is kept here, 36 bases in frame from base 1. V is reduced by 5 bases and J by 7 bases, leaving a spacing of 11 bases between them.

The sequencing here drew on peripheral blood, taken from a patient treated with proton-based radiotherapy. The sequence links TRBV2 to TRBJ1-2, with the D gene call left open. This TCR was recovered from a woman aged 55-69 years with cholangiocarcinoma. Some clones in this sample may be carry-over from other donors' samples. For the CDR3, the sequence is CASSQDLGGYTF. The DNA is TGTGCCAGCAGTCAGGACCTAGGTGGCTACACCTTC.